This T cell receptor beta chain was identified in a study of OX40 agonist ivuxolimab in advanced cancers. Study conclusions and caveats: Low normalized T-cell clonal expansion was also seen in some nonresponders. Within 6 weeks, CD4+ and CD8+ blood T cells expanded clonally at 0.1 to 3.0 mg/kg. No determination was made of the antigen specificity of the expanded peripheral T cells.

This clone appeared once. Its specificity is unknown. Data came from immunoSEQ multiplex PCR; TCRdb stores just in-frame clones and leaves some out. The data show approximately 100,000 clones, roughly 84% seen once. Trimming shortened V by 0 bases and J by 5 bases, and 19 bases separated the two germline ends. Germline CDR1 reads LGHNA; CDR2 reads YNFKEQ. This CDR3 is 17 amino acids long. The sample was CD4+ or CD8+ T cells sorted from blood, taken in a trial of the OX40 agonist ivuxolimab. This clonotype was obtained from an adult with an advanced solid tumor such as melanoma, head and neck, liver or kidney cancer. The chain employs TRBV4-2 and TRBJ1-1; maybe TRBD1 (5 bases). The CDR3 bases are TGTGCCAGCAGCCAAGATCTAGTGGGGAACCGGGGGACTGAAGCTTTCTTT. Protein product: CASSQDLVGNRGTEAFF.